This T cell receptor beta chain was recorded in a study of blood T cell repertoires in COVID-19. As for the study in general: Whether acute or convalescent, the COVID-19 samples came from the United States, Italy and Spain. PBMCs, B-cell-depleted T cells, or T cells were the source of the cDNA or gDNA that made up the material.

Original methodology: For nucleated cells, counts were estimated from reference gene primer amplification. Assay used: immunoSEQ multiplex PCR; TCRdb lists only in-frame clones, some missing. Clone size and the V and J calls come from that table; the DNA yielded D and trimming. Seen here are hundreds of thousands of clones, 80% to 90% observed once, and the top ten hold 1.4%. The CDR3 runs to 15 residues. The V gene end was trimmed by 4 bases and the J gene end by 2 bases; junction bases not matched to a gene: 5. CDR1 and CDR2 from the germline V gene are SGHVS and FQNEAQ. The sequence derives from a woman aged 25 to 39 with active or convalescent COVID-19. The sequencing input was peripheral blood. The chain couples TRBV7-8 to TRBJ2-7, with 10 bases that match TRBD2. The CDR3 bases are TGTGCCAGCAGCTCGTTAGCGGGAGGAACCTACGAGCAGTACTTC. The encoded protein is CASSSLAGGTYEQYF.